This T cell receptor (beta chain) is from a study of radiotherapy plus CTLA-4 blockade in lung cancer. Study details: Objective responses were documented in about 18% of patients, with disease control in roughly 31%. Regarding the study as a whole: Among blood TCR repertoires after radiotherapy plus ipilimumab, tumor-derived clones expanded.

As regards this clone: Antigen unknown.

In chemo-refractory metastatic non-small-cell lung cancer, patients got ipilimumab CTLA-4 blockade together with focal radiation. The CDR3 loop spans 16 amino acids. V shed 5 bases and J 1 base; nucleotides not matched to a gene: 6. Germline values: CDR1 SNHLY, CDR2 FYNNEI. Sequencing used immunoSEQ multiplex PCR; TCRdb keeps in-frame clones, though not all of them. The table records 35,000 to 40,000 clones, around 85% of them present only once. Material: peripheral blood, obtained from a patient treated with radiotherapy plus ipilimumab. V gene TRBV2 combines with J gene TRBJ2-3; 10 bases line up with TRBD2. The clonotype comes from a human donor with non-small cell lung cancer who had stable disease on radiotherapy plus ipilimumab. CDR3 in amino acids: CASSRLAGVRTDTQYF. The CDR3 DNA follows: TGTGCCAGCAGTCGGCTAGCGGGGGTGCGCACAGATACGCAGTATTTT.